This TCR beta chain stems from a study of identical twins. Germline values: CDR1 PRHDT, CDR2 FYEKMQ (reference sequence). The V gene lost 5 bases and the J gene lost 4 bases, with 9 bases spanning the gap. The CDR3 loop spans 12 amino acids. Template switching introduced a universal primer site, and the cDNA bore unique molecular identifiers. TCRdb used MiXCR to reprocess the 5' RACE reads, holding one entry per CDR3 protein. Of around 20,000 distinct CDR3 sequences listed, approximately 70% are singletons. Sequences were obtained from memory (CD45RO+) T cells sorted from blood. The chain carries TRBV13 and TRBJ2-7; maybe TRBD1 (6 bases). The source of this sequence is a woman aged 18-29 years in good health. This table probably holds off-target reads from a library built for another chain. The CDR3 nucleotides are TGTGCCAGCAGCACCGGACAGTACGAGCAGTACTTC. It specifies CASSTGQYEQYF.